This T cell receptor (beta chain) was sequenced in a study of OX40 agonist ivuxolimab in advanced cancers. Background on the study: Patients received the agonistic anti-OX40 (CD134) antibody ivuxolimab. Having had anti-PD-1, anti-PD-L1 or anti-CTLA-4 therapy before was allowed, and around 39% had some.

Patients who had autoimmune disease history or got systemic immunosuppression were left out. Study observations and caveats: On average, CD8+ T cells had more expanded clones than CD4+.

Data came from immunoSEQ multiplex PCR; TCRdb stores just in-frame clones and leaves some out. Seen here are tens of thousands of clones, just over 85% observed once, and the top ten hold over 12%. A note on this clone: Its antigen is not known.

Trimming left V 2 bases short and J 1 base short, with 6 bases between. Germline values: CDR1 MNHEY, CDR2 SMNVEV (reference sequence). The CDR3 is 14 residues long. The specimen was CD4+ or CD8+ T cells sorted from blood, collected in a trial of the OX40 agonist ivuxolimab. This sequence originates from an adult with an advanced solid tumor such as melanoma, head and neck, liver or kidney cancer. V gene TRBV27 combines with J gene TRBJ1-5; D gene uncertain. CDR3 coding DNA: TGTGCCAGCAGTTTAGGTGCGAGCAATCAGCCCCAGCATTTT. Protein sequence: CASSLGASNQPQHF.